Shown below are 9 T cell receptor beta chains from a single sample sequenced in a study of cytomegalovirus exposure and HLA in healthy donors. PCR involved 60 Vbeta and 13 Jbeta primers. Repertoires were generated with immunoSEQ multiplex PCR, while TCRdb's copy carries only in-frame clones and drops some. The sample shows over 100,000 clones, and roughly 6.6% sits with its ten largest clones. Sequenced sample: PBMCs. Source of these receptors: a man aged 40-55 years in good health and CMV-seropositive.

The chain combines TRBV30 with TRBJ1-2; no clear D gene. Germline V gives CDR1 GTSNPN, CDR2 SVGIG (reference sequence). V was trimmed by 3 bases and J by 1 base, leaving 12 bases between them. CDR3 size: 14 residues. The CDR3 spells CAWRLFLSNYGYTF. The DNA of the CDR3 is TGTGCCTGGAGACTTTTTCTAAGTAACTATGGCTACACCTTC.

The V call is TRBV2, the J call TRBJ2-7, with 10 bases that match TRBD2. CDR3 length: 13 amino acids. Germline-derived CDR1 and CDR2 are SNHLY and FYNNEI. V lost 8 bases and J lost 4; bases outside the gene matches: 5. This CDR3 is CASLPSGSYEQYF. DNA of the CDR3: TGTGCCAGCCTTCCTAGCGGGAGTTACGAGCAGTACTTC. The whole variable domain, remainder taken from reference TRBV2 and TRBJ2-7, is EPEVTQTPSHQVTQMGQEVILRCVPISNHLYFYWYRQILGQKVEFLVSFYNNEISEKSEIFDDQFSVERPDGSNFTLKIRSTKLEDSAMYFCASLPSGSYEQYFGPGTRLTVT.

V and J are TRBV7-8 and TRBJ1-2; weak D call: TRBD1 (5 bases). The V end was cut by 3 bases, the J end by 2 bases, with 13 bases between. CDR3 length equals 15 residues. CDR1 is SGHVS and CDR2 is FQNEAQ in the germline V gene. The CDR3 protein is CASSLGTGQNYGYTF. The CDR3 DNA reads as TGTGCCAGCAGCTTGGGGACTGGCCAGAACTATGGCTACACCTTC.

The chain links TRBV4-2 to TRBJ2-5; possibly TRBD2 for D (6 bases). Germline V gives CDR1 LGHNA, CDR2 YNFKEQ. The CDR3 has 15 amino acids. V lost 1 base and J lost 11, with 20 bases in between. This CDR3 reads CASSQVGTDYGEQYF. The DNA for the CDR3 is TGTGCCAGCAGCCAAGTTGGGACGGACTATGGGGAGCAGTACTTC.

V and J are TRBV5-1 and TRBJ2-3, with a possible D match to TRBD1 (5 bases). The germline V gene encodes CDR1 SGHRS and CDR2 YFSETQ. Trimming stripped 3 bases from V and 2 bases from J, with 10 bases between. The CDR3 spans 14 residues. DNA of the CDR3: TGCGCCAGCAGCTGGATAGGGGACACAGATACGCAGTATTTT. This translates into CASSWIGDTDTQYF.

V is TRBV9 and J is TRBJ1-6, with a tentative D call TRBD1 (6 bases). The CDR3 length is 15 residues. V lost 3 bases and J lost 6, with 13 bases in between. Germline V gene lookup returns CDR1 SGDLS and CDR2 YYNGEE. DNA of the CDR3: TGTGCCAGCAGCGGTCGACAGGACCCTAATTCACCCCTCCACTTT. Protein product: CASSGRQDPNSPLHF.

The chain couples TRBV6-4 to TRBJ2-3; no clear D. This CDR3 region has 13 residues. With 4 bases removed from V and 0 bases from J, the gap between germline ends came to 5 bases. Per germline, CDR1 MRHNA and CDR2 SNTAGT. The CDR3 region has the DNA TGTGCCAGCAGTGCAGTCAGCACAGATACGCAGTATTTT. Translating gives CASSAVSTDTQYF.

J is TRBJ2-1 and V is TRBV6-5, with TRBD1 identical over 7 bases. The CDR3 contains 14 residues. V lost 6 bases to trimming and J lost 6 bases; unmatched junction nucleotides: 8. CDR1 MNHEY and CDR2 SVGAGI come from the germline V gene. Here the CDR3 DNA reads TGTGCCAGCAGACAGGGGATCGGGGTCAATGAGCAGTTCTTC. This encodes CASRQGIGVNEQFF.

V usage is TRBV7-6 and J usage is TRBJ1-1; the D gene is possibly TRBD1 (6 bases). CDR1 SGHVS and CDR2 FNYEAQ come from the germline V gene. Deletions cut 5 bases from V and 6 bases from J, with 25 bases between. The CDR3 extends over 17 amino acids. The CDR3 nucleotides are TGTGCCAGCAGCCCAACGGCTAGACAGGCGGGTCTGGCTGAAGCTTTCTTT. Translating it yields CASSPTARQAGLAEAFF.